Following are 4 T cell receptor beta chains from one sample sequenced in a study of persistence of HIV-infected CD4 T cells. The antigens these receptors bind are not known. Cells were stimulated with overlapping HIV-1 Gag 15-mer peptides. CD4+ T cells upregulating both CD40 ligand and CD69 were sorted as responding cells. This was the immunoSEQ version 4 assay in survey mode. TCRdb's copy holds only in-frame clones and misses some; the assay was immunoSEQ multiplex PCR. This sample has around 32,000 clones, with roughly 70% found just once. The sequences come from CD4+ T cells sorted from PBMCs after roughly 20-hour stimulation, collected from a patient who received antiretroviral therapy. Every receptor here comes from an adult man with HIV who was CMV-seropositive.

The gene calls are TRBV3-1 (or the pseudogene TRBV3-2) and TRBJ1-2, with 9 nucleotides matching TRBD1. The CDR3 has 13 amino acids. CDR1 and CDR2 (germline): LGHDT, YNNKEL (reference sequence). V lost 4 bases and J lost 6; bases outside the gene matches: 3. This CDR3 reads CASSPRTGDGYTF. Written as DNA, the CDR3 is TGTGCCAGCAGCCCTCGGACAGGGGATGGCTACACCTTC.

V usage is TRBV6-6 and J usage is TRBJ1-1; D gene unclear. Germline V gene sequence: CDR1 MNHNY, CDR2 SVGAGI (reference sequence). V dropped 10 bases and J dropped 1 base, with 16 bases sitting between them. The CDR3 consists of 14 residues. In DNA form, the CDR3 reads TGTGCCATCTCGACTATGGCGCAGAACACTGAAGCTTTCTTT. This codes for CAISTMAQNTEAFF.

This chain connects TRBV9 to TRBJ2-7; D remains unclear. CDR3 length: 13 residues. Germline V gene lookup returns CDR1 SGDLS and CDR2 YYNGEE. V was trimmed by 1 base and J by 2 bases, leaving 7 bases between them. The CDR3 sequence is CASSVNEAYEQYF. The CDR3 DNA is TGTGCCAGCAGCGTAAATGAAGCCTACGAGCAGTACTTC.

V and J are TRBV28 and TRBJ1-2, with 9 bases that match TRBD1. V lost 4 bases, J lost 6 bases, and 15 bases stayed unmatched. The CDR3 runs to 17 residues. In germline, CDR1 is MDHEN, CDR2 SYDVKM. The CDR3 here is CASSSSDRGGERDGYTF. The CDR3 DNA reads TGTGCCAGCAGTTCCTCAGACAGGGGGGGAGAACGAGATGGCTACACCTTC.